The TCR beta chain under discussion was sequenced for a study of PD-1 blockade in mismatch repair-deficient tumors. Study in general: Patients had 12 to 13 mismatch repair-deficient cancer types and were previously treated and progressing.

The study's findings and limits: Rapid post-treatment expansion, then contraction, generally preceding radiologic response, marked tumor-resident clones.

With respect to this clone: What it binds is not known.

Produced via immunoSEQ multiplex PCR; TCRdb's table is partial and in-frame only. The top ten hold 7% to 8.5% of the sample, which has 50,000 or so clones, about 84% seen once. Source: peripheral blood, taken roughly 19 weeks after starting pembrolizumab. The TCR comes from an adult with mismatch repair-deficient cancer.

The CDR3 protein is CATGPGNTIYF. The CDR3 DNA sequence: TGTGCAACAGGCCCTGGAAACACCATATATTTT. The V and J genes are TRBV10-3 and TRBJ1-3, with TRBD1 as a possible D gene (5 bases). The CDR3 is 11 residues long. CDR1 is ENHRY and CDR2 is SYGVKD in the germline V gene.